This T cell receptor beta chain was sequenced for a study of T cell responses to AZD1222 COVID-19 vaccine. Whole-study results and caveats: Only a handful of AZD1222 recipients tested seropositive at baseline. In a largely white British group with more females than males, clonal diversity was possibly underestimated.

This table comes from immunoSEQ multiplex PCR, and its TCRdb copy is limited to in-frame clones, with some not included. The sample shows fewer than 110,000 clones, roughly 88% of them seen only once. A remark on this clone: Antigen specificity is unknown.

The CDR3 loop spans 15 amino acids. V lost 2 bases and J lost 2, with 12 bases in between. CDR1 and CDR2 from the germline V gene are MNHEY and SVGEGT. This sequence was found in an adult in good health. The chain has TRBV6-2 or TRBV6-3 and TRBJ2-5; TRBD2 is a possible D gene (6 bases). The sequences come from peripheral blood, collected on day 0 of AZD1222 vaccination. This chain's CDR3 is CASSYRLATQETQYF. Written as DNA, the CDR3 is TGTGCCAGCAGTTACCGGCTAGCGACACAAGAGACCCAGTACTTC.